This T cell receptor beta chain was identified in a study of shared clonotypes between healthy human individuals. Study-level background: Each donor contributed plates that comprised three CD4 naive, three CD4 memory, two CD8 naive and one CD8 memory.

This CDR3 has 15 residues. Losses at the gene ends were 4 bases for V and 4 bases for J; bases not matched to a gene: 4. Germline CDR1 is SGHTA and CDR2 is FQGNSA. With regard to this clone: Its antigen is as yet unknown.

Points from the study as a whole: Between a few donors, naive CD4 clonotypes were shared at a level of around 4.8%.

Sequencing was at deep level. As originally analysed: ImmunoSEQ only sent back junction sequences with no quality scores, so filtering was done differently. The assay was immunoSEQ multiplex PCR, and TCRdb's table has in-frame clones only and misses some. The V and J calls and clone size come from that table; D and trimming were worked out from the DNA. The table shows millions of clones, with about 92% occurring only once. The receptor was derived from a man aged 18 to 29 in good health. The chain carries TRBV7-2 and TRBJ2-1, with TRBD2 matching 10 bases. Sequencing used naive CD4+ T cells sorted from blood. Subset noted: CD45RA+ positively selected. Written as DNA, the CDR3 is TGTGCCAGCAGCTCTACTAGCGGGGATTACAATGAGCAGTTCTTC. It codes for CASSSTSGDYNEQFF.